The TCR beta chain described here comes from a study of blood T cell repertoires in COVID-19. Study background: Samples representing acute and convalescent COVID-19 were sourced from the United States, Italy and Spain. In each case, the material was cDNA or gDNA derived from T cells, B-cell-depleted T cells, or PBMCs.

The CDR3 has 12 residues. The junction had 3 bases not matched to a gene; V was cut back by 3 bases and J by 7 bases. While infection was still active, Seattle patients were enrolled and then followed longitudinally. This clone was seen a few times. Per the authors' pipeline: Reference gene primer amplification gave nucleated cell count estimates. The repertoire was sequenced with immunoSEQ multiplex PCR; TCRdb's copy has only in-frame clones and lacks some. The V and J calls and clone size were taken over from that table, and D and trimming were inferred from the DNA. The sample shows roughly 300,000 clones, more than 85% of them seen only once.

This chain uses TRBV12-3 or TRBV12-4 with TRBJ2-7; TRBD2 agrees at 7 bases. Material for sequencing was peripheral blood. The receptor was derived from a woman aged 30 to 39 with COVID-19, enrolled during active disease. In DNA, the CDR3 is TGTGCCAGCAGTTTGAGGACTAGGGAGCAGTACTTC. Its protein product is CASSLRTREQYF.